These 12 T cell receptor beta chains came from one sample sequenced in a study of T cells in Graves' hyperthyroidism and ophthalmopathy. Amplification of TCR beta CDR3 regions was performed using RNA transcripts as template. During a first-round RT-PCR of the TCR CDR3, the HTBI primer set was used. MiXCR was run by TCRdb on the multiplex PCR reads, yielding one entry per CDR3 protein. Here the sample spans hundreds of thousands of distinct CDR3 sequences, roughly 14% being singletons. Specimen: blood. All receptors come from a man between 18 and 35 years old with Graves' ophthalmopathy.

This clonotype was found many times. This sequence joins TRBV18 and TRBJ1-5; D is uncertain. CDR1 and CDR2 (germline): KGHSH, LQKENI. This CDR3 is 15 amino acids long. V was shortened by 3 bases and J by 0 bases, with 9 bases between the two germline ends. This CDR3 is CASSPDPYSNQPQHF. The CDR3 coding sequence is TGTGCCAGCTCACCTGACCCCTATAGCAATCAGCCCCAGCATTTT.

This clonotype has at least ten counts. The chain is built from TRBV18 and TRBJ2-7; no reliable D call. The V end lost 3 bases, the J end lost 1 base, and 10 bases lay between the germline ends. CDR1 is KGHSH, CDR2 LQKENI, per germline. The CDR3 totals 14 residues. The CDR3 DNA sequence: TGTGCCAGCTCACCTCCCCCACCTTCCTACGAGCAGTACTTC. This translates into CASSPPPPSYEQYF.

This clonotype was observed a few times. The rearrangement uses TRBV10-3 and TRBJ1-2; D is uncertain. CDR3 size: 12 residues. V lost 4 bases and J lost 4, with 7 bases in between. Germline V lookup: CDR1 ENHRY, CDR2 SYGVKD. The CDR3, as DNA: TGTGCCATCAGTGCAGAGCTCTATGGCTACACCTTC. This encodes CAISAELYGYTF.

This sequence joins TRBV12-3 or TRBV12-4 and TRBJ2-1; 7 bases agree with TRBD1. CDR3 length equals 17 residues. Unmatched junction bases numbered 12, after V lost 4 bases and J lost 3 bases. The CDR3 loop is CASSSLRLRDSYNEQFF. DNA for the CDR3: TGTGCCAGCAGTTCTCTCAGACTCCGGGACAGCTACAATGAGCAGTTCTTC.

This clonotype appeared many times. J is TRBJ1-2 and V is TRBV18; D gene ambiguous. This CDR3 has 13 residues. CDR1 is KGHSH, CDR2 LQKENI, per germline. The V and J ends lost 5 bases and 3 bases respectively, with 10 bases between them. Here the CDR3 reads CASSEGSDYGYTF. CDR3 sequence (DNA): TGTGCCAGCTCAGAAGGGAGCGACTATGGCTACACCTTC.

The sample holds many counts of this clonotype. The chain uses TRBV20-1 and TRBJ2-1; D not certain. This CDR3 is built from 13 residues. Germline values: CDR1 DFQATT, CDR2 SNEGSKA (reference sequence). Trimming took off 1 base at V and 7 bases at J, with 11 bases between the two ends. DNA of the CDR3: TGCAGTGCTAGAGGACTTTCCGGAAATGAGCAGTTCTTC. Translated, it gives CSARGLSGNEQFF.

The table lists this clonotype with many counts. This chain connects TRBV7-2 to TRBJ1-6; D uncertain. This CDR3 contains 13 residues. The V gene lost 5 bases and the J gene lost 10 bases, with 12 bases spanning the gap. The V gene's germline CDR1 is SGHTA and CDR2 FQGNSA. The CDR3 DNA sequence: TGTGCCAGCAGCCCCCTTCTTCCATCACCCCTCCACTTT. Protein sequence: CASSPLLPSPLHF.

This clonotype was found many times. The rearrangement uses TRBV6-7 and TRBJ2-7; 8 bases line up with TRBD1. TRBV6-7 counts as an open reading frame of uncertain function. CDR3 length: 16 residues. V trimming: 5 bases; J trimming: 1 base; junction bases outside the gene matches: 10. The CDR3: CASSRPQGARSYEQYF. The DNA of the CDR3 is TGTGCCAGCAGTCGACCCCAGGGGGCTAGGTCCTACGAGCAGTACTTC.

This clonotype was seen ten or more times. This sequence joins TRBV6-1 and TRBJ2-1; weak D call: TRBD2 (5 bases). CDR1 and CDR2 (germline): MNHNS, SASEGT. The CDR3 runs to 15 residues. The V gene lost 5 bases and the J gene lost 4 bases, with 15 bases spanning the gap. The CDR3 coding sequence is TGTGCCAGCAGTCCCCCGGGAACACTATACAATGAGCAGTTCTTC. This sequence encodes CASSPPGTLYNEQFF.

This rearrangement joins TRBV20-1 to TRBJ2-6; tentative D call: TRBD2 (6 bases). This CDR3 contains 15 residues. Deletions cut 2 bases from V and 4 bases from J, with 12 bases between. Germline lookup yields CDR1 DFQATT and CDR2 SNEGSKA (reference sequence). The CDR3 here is CSARTDGGGANVLTF. The CDR3 DNA follows: TGCAGTGCTAGAACGGACGGAGGGGGGGCCAACGTCCTGACTTTC.

This clonotype occurred many times. The chain carries TRBV30 and TRBJ2-3, with no clear D. Deletions cut 4 bases from V and 2 bases from J, with 10 bases between. The CDR3 contains 13 residues. Germline CDR1 is GTSNPN and CDR2 is SVGIG (reference sequence). In DNA form, the CDR3 reads TGTGCCTGGATCTTAGCCCCCACAGATACGCAGTATTTT. It specifies CAWILAPTDTQYF. Using reference TRBV30 and TRBJ2-3 for the parts outside the CDR3, the full variable domain is SQTIHQWPATLVQPVGSPLSLECTVEGTSNPNLYWYRQAAGRGLQLLFYSVGIGQISSEVPQNLSASRPQDRQFILSSKKLLLSDSGFYLCAWILAPTDTQYFGPGTRLTVL.

V usage is TRBV28 and J usage is TRBJ1-3, with TRBD1 identical over 7 bases. Trimming at V came to 4 bases and at J to 0 bases, leaving 6 bases not matched to a gene. The CDR3 is 16 residues long. Germline assignment: CDR1 MDHEN and CDR2 SYDVKM. The CDR3 loop is CASSSPGQISGNTIYF. The CDR3 DNA reads as TGTGCCAGCAGTTCACCGGGACAGATCTCTGGAAACACCATATATTTT.